Presented here are 23 T cell receptor beta chains from one specimen sequenced in a study of T cells expressing NK-cell markers. One entry per CDR3 protein, without DNA, is what TCRdb gives after re-calling the 5' RACE reads. This repertoire includes a few hundred thousand distinct CDR3 sequences. Material for sequencing was blood T cells: a sorted CD56 or NKG2C T cell subset, CD4+ or CD8+ T cells, or bulk PBMC T cells (not recorded which). Every receptor here comes from a man aged 18 to 69 in good health.

J is TRBJ1-2 and V is TRBV28; TCRdb's D call, TRBD1, is unchecked because there is no DNA. The germline V gene has CDR1 MDHEN and CDR2 SYDVKM. CDR3 length equals 20 residues. Here the CDR3 reads CASSGISSGLTATSNYGYTF.

The gene calls are TRBV6-1 and TRBJ2-2. Germline CDR1 and CDR2: MNHNS and SASEGT. The length of the CDR3 is 15 residues. CDR3 in amino acids: CASSEWRQNTGELFF.

CDR3: CASSIGKIAASTDTQYF. The chain uses TRBV19 and TRBJ2-3; TCRdb reports TRBD2, a call that lacks DNA to check it against. The CDR3 loop spans 17 amino acids. Looked up from germline, CDR1 is LNHDA and CDR2 is SQIVND (reference sequence).

The chain is built from TRBV11-1 and TRBJ2-2; TCRdb proposes TRBD1, but this gene call is untestable without DNA. The germline CDR1 and CDR2 sequences are SGHAT and FQDESV (reference sequence). This CDR3 has 18 residues. The CDR3 is CASSSYRDRGRVTGELFF.

The V call is TRBV12-5, the J call TRBJ2-7; the D call of TRBD1 rests on TCRdb alone, since no DNA is present to check it. The CDR3 loop spans 15 amino acids. Germline CDR1 is LGHNT and CDR2 is FRNRAP. The CDR3: CASALGAGGINEQYF.

The chain employs TRBV24-1 and TRBJ2-2; TCRdb reports TRBD1, a call that lacks DNA to check it against. CDR3 size: 18 residues. CDR1 is KGHDR, CDR2 SFDVKD, per germline. The CDR3 here is CATSDLAWGPPDTGELFF.

The rearrangement links TRBV7-2 to TRBJ2-1; TCRdb outputs TRBD2, but without DNA this stays unchecked. This CDR3 region has 16 residues. Per germline, CDR1 SGHTA and CDR2 FQGNSA. This chain's CDR3 is CASSLGVAGGRREQFF.

The chain combines TRBV10-3 with TRBJ2-3. The CDR3 is 11 residues long. CDR1 is ENHRY, CDR2 SYGVKD, per germline. The CDR3 here is CAIRSLDTQYF.

The rearrangement uses TRBV19 and TRBJ1-5; the TRBD1 assignment by TCRdb is unverifiable without DNA. There are 16 residues in the CDR3. The germline V gene has CDR1 LNHDA and CDR2 SQIVND (reference sequence). Here the CDR3 reads CASTPGQGTGNQPQHF. Full variable domain (rest looked up from reference TRBV19 and TRBJ1-5): DGGITQSPKYLFRKEGQNVTLSCEQNLNHDAMYWYRQDPGQGLRLIYYSQIVNDFQKGDIAEGYSVSREKKESFPLTVTSAQKNPTAFYLCASTPGQGTGNQPQHFGDGTRLSIL.

This sequence joins TRBV20-1 and TRBJ1-1. The CDR3 runs 14 residues. Germline lookup yields CDR1 DFQATT and CDR2 SNEGSKA (reference sequence). CDR3 in amino acids: CSARPLQGDTEAFF.

V is TRBV5-1 and J is TRBJ2-7; TCRdb reports TRBD2, a call that lacks DNA to check it against. The germline CDR1 and CDR2 sequences are SGHRS and YFSETQ. This CDR3 has 12 amino acids. The CDR3 loop reads CASSLAGRGQYF.

The genes are TRBV12-3 or TRBV12-4 and TRBJ2-2; TCRdb calls TRBD1, which cannot be checked without DNA. The CDR3 spans 15 residues. CDR3: CASSWAGAKAGELFF.

The chain couples TRBV11-2 to TRBJ1-3; as DNA is missing, the TRBD1 call by TCRdb cannot be tested. Germline lookup yields CDR1 SGHAT and CDR2 FQNNGV. The CDR3 sequence is 14 residues long. CDR3 amino acids: CASSNRGLLNTIYF.

V and J are TRBV5-1 and TRBJ2-1; without DNA, the TCRdb call of TRBD2 cannot be checked. Germline assignment: CDR1 SGHRS and CDR2 YFSETQ. This CDR3 is 18 amino acids long. CDR3 loop: CASSLVPAGGTLYNEQFF.

The chain links TRBV5-1 to TRBJ2-1; TCRdb reports TRBD1, a call that lacks DNA to check it against. This CDR3 region has 14 residues. Germline CDR1 and CDR2: SGHRS and YFSETQ. The CDR3 spells CASSLGQGLWEQFF.

This chain connects TRBV14 to TRBJ2-1; as DNA is missing, the TRBD2 call by TCRdb cannot be tested. The CDR3 has 14 amino acids. Per the germline V gene, CDR1 is SGHDN and CDR2 is FVKESK. The CDR3: CASSPGLANREQFF. The entire variable domain, with the rest obtained from reference TRBV14 and TRBJ2-1, is as follows: EAGVTQFPSHSVIEKGQTVTLRCDPISGHDNLYWYRRVMGKEIKFLLHFVKESKQDESGMPNNRFLAERTGGTYSTLKVQPAELEDSGVYFCASSPGLANREQFFGPGTRLTVL.

The gene calls are TRBV27 and TRBJ1-2. Germline V lookup: CDR1 MNHEY, CDR2 SMNVEV (reference sequence). The CDR3 is 15 residues long. CDR3 sequence: CASSSLPSFVYGYTF.

This chain connects TRBV10-3 to TRBJ1-5; TCRdb designates TRBD1, a call that cannot be tested without DNA. CDR3 length: 13 amino acids. Germline V gene lookup returns CDR1 ENHRY and CDR2 SYGVKD. The CDR3 here is CAISRGDDQPQHF.

This sequence joins TRBV11-3 and TRBJ2-1; TCRdb selects TRBD1, and the lack of DNA leaves this call unchecked. In germline, CDR1 is SGHNT, CDR2 YENEEA. The CDR3 spans 16 residues. This CDR3 reads CASSVRQGESYNEQFF. Filled out from reference TRBV11-3 and TRBJ2-1, the complete variable domain reads EAGVVQSPRYKIIEKKQPVAFWCNPISGHNTLYWYLQNLGQGPELLIRYENEEAVDDSQLPKDRFSAERLKGVDSTLKIQPAELGDSAVYLCASSVRQGESYNEQFFGPGTRLTVL.

The chain is built from TRBV7-9 and TRBJ1-5; TCRdb names TRBD1, which stays unverified in the absence of DNA. Germline lookup yields CDR1 SEHNR and CDR2 FQNEAQ (reference sequence). This CDR3 comprises 13 residues. The CDR3 loop is CASSLQGDQPQHF.

The rearrangement links TRBV14 to TRBJ2-3; the D call from TCRdb, TRBD1, cannot be confirmed without DNA. The CDR3 is 16 residues long. Germline loops: CDR1 SGHDN, CDR2 FVKESK. The CDR3 spells CASSQRLTGNADTQYF.

The rearrangement joins TRBV21-1 to TRBJ2-4; TCRdb's assignment of TRBD2 cannot be checked, as there is no DNA. TRBV21-1 is listed as a pseudogene. The CDR3 length is 15 residues. CDR3 residues: CASSGEKGPWNIQYF.

The rearrangement joins TRBV6-1 to TRBJ2-3. Germline V lookup: CDR1 MNHNS, CDR2 SASEGT. This CDR3 is 15 amino acids long. CDR3: CASSRDPSMTDTQYF.